A selection of T cell receptor beta chains follows, all from one sample in a study of blood T cells in healthy people across ages. TCRdb reprocessed the 5' RACE reads with MiXCR, giving one entry per CDR3 protein. The table lists under 850,000 distinct CDR3 sequences, 35% to 40% of them singletons, with over 10% in the top ten. The sequencing input was blood. These receptor sequences come from a man aged 18 to 30 in good health. CDR3s include the opening cysteine and the closing phenylalanine or tryptophan. Fields, in order: J gene, V gene, clone size, D gene, CDR3 protein, CDR3 DNA. D genes are given only for firm matches. Clone size appears in some rows only: once, few, many, or a class for an expanded clone.

TRBJ1-4 | TRBV7-2 | NA | NA | CASSLGGINEKLFF | TGTGCCAGCAGCTTGGGAGGGATTAATGAAAAACTGTTTTTT
TRBJ1-5 | TRBV13 | NA | NA | CASSAGGRSNQPQHF | TGTGCCAGCAGCGCCGGTGGGAGGAGCAATCAGCCCCAGCATTTT
TRBJ2-2 | TRBV7-7 | NA | NA | CASSLGGQPVELFF | TGTGCTAGCAGCTTGGGGGGACAGCCGGTTGAGCTGTTTTTT
TRBJ2-5 | TRBV5-1 | many | TRBD1 | CASSSKGAMETQYF | TGCGCCAGCAGCTCCAAGGGGGCGATGGAGACCCAGTACTTC
TRBJ2-7 | TRBV7-9 | NA | NA | CASSQTTGYNEQYF | TGTGCCAGCAGCCAAACGACAGGCTACAATGAGCAGTACTTC
TRBJ2-5 | TRBV12-3/TRBV12-4 | NA | TRBD2 | CACSLSRGGQETQYF | TGTGCCTGCAGTTTGTCACGGGGGGGCCAAGAGACCCAGTACTTC
TRBJ2-1 | TRBV20-1 | NA | NA | CSVLWPGDGNNEQFF | TGCAGTGTTCTGTGGCCAGGGGATGGGAACAATGAGCAGTTCTTC
TRBJ1-1 | TRBV3-1 | few | NA | CASSHQSMNTEAFF | TGTGCCAGCAGCCATCAATCCATGAACACTGAAGCTTTCTTT
TRBJ2-5 | TRBV2 | few | NA | CASSEAILGGPKETQYF | TGTGCCAGCAGTGAAGCGATATTAGGGGGACCGAAAGAGACCCAGTACTTC
TRBJ1-4 | TRBV7-2 | many | NA | CASSLAGVAGEKLFF | TGTGCCAGCAGCTTAGCAGGGGTGGCAGGAGAAAAACTGTTTTTT
TRBJ1-6 | TRBV12-3/TRBV12-4 | NA | TRBD1 | CASSLYKGALTHSPLHF | TGTGCCAGCAGTTTATATAAGGGGGCCCTTACCCATTCACCCCTCCACTTT
TRBJ2-7 | TRBV20-1 | few | NA | CSARVPGTYEQYF | TGCAGTGCTAGAGTTCCAGGGACCTACGAGCAGTACTTC
TRBJ1-2 | TRBV12-3/TRBV12-4 | many | NA | CASSLAGNGYTF | TGTGCCAGCAGTTTAGCTGGTAACGGCTACACCTTC
TRBJ1-6 | TRBV27 | NA | NA | CASTAGFGNSPPHF | TGTGCCAGTACTGCGGGGTTCGGTAATTCACCCCCCCACTTT
TRBJ1-4 | TRBV12-3/TRBV12-4 | NA | NA | CASSLGPLEEKLFF | TGTGCCAGCAGCCTGGGACCCCTTGAGGAAAAACTGTTTTTT
TRBJ2-3 | TRBV20-1 | few | TRBD1 | CSAGTTGGAWDTQYF | TGCAGTGCTGGGACCACAGGGGGCGCTTGGGATACGCAGTATTTT
TRBJ2-5 | TRBV25-1 | NA | NA | CASSKGVSGNEQYF | TGTGCCAGCAGTAAGGGAGTCTCCGGGAATGAGCAGTACTTC
TRBJ2-5 | TRBV9 | few | NA | CASSVGPSRGTHQETQYF | TGTGCCAGCAGCGTAGGCCCCAGTAGAGGGACACATCAAGAGACCCAGTACTTC
TRBJ2-1 | TRBV9 | NA | TRBD1 | CASSAMGQGFEQFF | TGTGCCAGCAGCGCGATGGGACAGGGTTTTGAGCAGTTCTTC
TRBJ2-3 | TRBV11-1 | NA | NA | CASSSQERGREDTQYF | TGTGCCAGCAGCTCCCAGGAGAGGGGGCGGGAAGATACGCAGTATTTT
TRBJ2-1 | TRBV20-1 | few | TRBD2 | CSARVGGGDSNEQFF | TGCAGTGCTAGGGTTGGTGGGGGGGACTCCAATGAGCAGTTCTTC
TRBJ1-5 | TRBV12-3/TRBV12-4 | few | NA | CASSSGIQPQHF | TGTGCCAGCAGTTCAGGGATTCAGCCCCAGCATTTT
TRBJ2-1 | TRBV2 | NA | TRBD1 | CASSEDRVGNEQFF | TGTGCCAGCAGTGAGGACAGGGTGGGGAATGAGCAGTTCTTC
TRBJ2-7 | TRBV12-3/TRBV12-4 | NA | NA | CASSSRTLPRYEQYF | TGTGCCAGCAGTTCCCGGACCCTGCCTCGCTACGAGCAGTACTTC
TRBJ2-1 | TRBV20-1 | few | TRBD1 | CSARDGGQGLSEQFF | TGCAGTGCTAGAGATGGGGGACAGGGTTTGAGTGAGCAGTTCTTC
TRBJ1-5 | TRBV4-1 | few | NA | CASSQSGVSQPQHF | TGCGCCAGCAGCCAATCGGGGGTTAGTCAGCCCCAGCATTTT